The 23 T cell receptor beta chains below were found in one sample sequenced in a study of cytomegalovirus exposure and HLA in healthy donors. This table comes from immunoSEQ multiplex PCR, and its TCRdb copy is limited to in-frame clones, with some not included. Here the sample spans 140,000 to 150,000 clones, about nine tenths being singletons. Sequencing input: PBMCs. The receptor source for this set is a man aged 18 to 29 in good health and CMV-seronegative.

The chain carries TRBV14 and TRBJ2-6, with D maybe TRBD1 (6 bases). V was shortened by 4 bases and J by 0 bases, with 10 bases between the two germline ends. Germline CDR1 is SGHDN and CDR2 is FVKESK. There are 16 residues in the CDR3. The CDR3 loop is CASSLRTVSGANVLTF. The CDR3 coding sequence is TGTGCCAGCAGCCTCCGGACAGTCTCTGGGGCCAACGTCCTGACTTTC.

This chain uses TRBV14 with TRBJ2-1; possible D gene TRBD2, 7 bases. The CDR3 is 17 amino acids. Germline V gives CDR1 SGHDN, CDR2 FVKESK. Trimming removed 4 bases from V and 0 bases from J, with 16 bases in between. The CDR3 is CASSPPVGGPSYNEQFF. CDR3 nucleotides: TGTGCCAGCAGCCCACCAGTCGGGGGGCCCTCCTACAATGAGCAGTTCTTC. The variable domain in full, with the rest retrieved from reference TRBV14 and TRBJ2-1, is EAGVTQFPSHSVIEKGQTVTLRCDPISGHDNLYWYRRVMGKEIKFLLHFVKESKQDESGMPNNRFLAERTGGTYSTLKVQPAELEDSGVYFCASSPPVGGPSYNEQFFGPGTRLTVL.

V usage is TRBV5-4 and J usage is TRBJ1-1; 11 bases are shared with TRBD1. The J segment lost 7 bases and the V segment lost 0 bases, leaving 5 bases of the junction unmatched. Germline CDR1 is SGHNT and CDR2 is YYREEE (reference sequence). The CDR3 loop spans 15 amino acids. In DNA form, the CDR3 reads TGTGCCAGCAGCTTGGGAGGGACAGGGGGACTTGAAGCTTTCTTT. Its translation: CASSLGGTGGLEAFF.

V and J are TRBV21-1 and TRBJ2-7; no check of the table's D call, TRBD2, against the DNA was made. TRBV21-1 is a documented pseudogene. This CDR3 is built from 15 residues. This CDR3 is CASTTGASGTYEQYF. In DNA, the CDR3 is TGTGCCAGCACCACCGGGGCTAGCGGAACCTACGAGCAGTACTTC.

This clone was recorded only once. The chain employs TRBV6-5 and TRBJ2-4, with D perhaps matching TRBD2 (6 bases). Germline CDR1 reads MNHEY; CDR2 reads SVGAGI. This CDR3 spans 12 amino acids. The V and J ends lost 6 bases and 8 bases respectively, with 11 bases between them. In DNA form, the CDR3 reads TGTGCCAGCAGCCGGTGGGGGGACATTCAGTACTTC. Its protein is CASSRWGDIQYF.

This chain links TRBV7-9 with TRBJ1-1; TRBD1 is a possible D gene (6 bases). The CDR3 length is 15 residues. Germline values: CDR1 SEHNR, CDR2 FQNEAQ (reference sequence). The V end was cut by 2 bases, the J end by 4 bases, with 14 bases between. The CDR3 region is CASSLKGVLATEAFF. CDR3 bases: TGTGCCAGCAGCTTAAAGGGGGTCTTGGCCACTGAAGCTTTCTTT.

V gene TRBV13 combines with J gene TRBJ2-1, with TRBD2 matching over 12 bases. Germline V gene lookup returns CDR1 PRHDT and CDR2 FYEKMQ (reference sequence). V shed 7 bases, J shed 7 bases, and the junction held 5 bases outside the gene matches. The CDR3 consists of 14 residues. The CDR3 loop reads CASTGLAGPNEQFF. Here the CDR3 DNA reads TGTGCCAGCACCGGACTAGCGGGACCAAATGAGCAGTTCTTC.

The chain uses TRBV6-5 and TRBJ2-1; TRBD2 matches at 10 bases. This CDR3 region has 15 residues. V dropped 8 bases and J dropped 10; count of bases not matched to a gene: 14. The germline CDR1 and CDR2 sequences are MNHEY and SVGAGI. CDR3 loop: CASPPGQREGREQFF. The CDR3 bases are TGTGCCAGCCCCCCTGGCCAGCGGGAGGGCCGGGAGCAGTTCTTC.

The chain links TRBV19 to TRBJ2-1; 7 nucleotides align to TRBD2. The V gene's germline CDR1 is LNHDA and CDR2 SQIVND (reference sequence). This CDR3 spans 16 amino acids. The V and J ends lost 4 bases and 8 bases, in that order; junction bases with no gene match: 14. CDR3 residues: CASSTSGRPPRDEQFF. The DNA for the CDR3 is TGTGCCAGTAGTACTAGCGGTCGACCCCCGAGGGATGAGCAGTTCTTC.

The CDR3 DNA reads TGTGCCAGCAGCAAACTAGCGGGGGGGCAAGAGACCCAGTACTTC. Protein sequence: CASSKLAGGQETQYF. The chain employs TRBV4-2 and TRBJ2-5, with 13 bases aligning to TRBD2. The germline V gene has CDR1 LGHNA and CDR2 YNFKEQ. This CDR3 has 15 amino acids. V gave up 5 bases and J gave up 2 bases; unmatched junction bases: 2.

The rearrangement uses TRBV30 and TRBJ2-1; possibly TRBD2 for D (6 bases). The V gene's germline CDR1 is GTSNPN and CDR2 SVGIG (reference sequence). There are 11 residues in the CDR3. Trimming took off 1 base at V and 11 bases at J, with 9 bases between the two ends. The CDR3 here is CAWSAGLKQFF. In nucleotides, the CDR3 is TGTGCCTGGAGTGCGGGACTTAAGCAGTTCTTC. Full variable domain (missing parts from reference TRBV30 and TRBJ2-1): SQTIHQWPATLVQPVGSPLSLECTVEGTSNPNLYWYRQAAGRGLQLLFYSVGIGQISSEVPQNLSASRPQDRQFILSSKKLLLSDSGFYLCAWSAGLKQFFGPGTRLTVL.

V gene TRBV30 combines with J gene TRBJ2-1; TRBD2 matches at 8 bases. CDR1 and CDR2 from the germline V gene are GTSNPN and SVGIG (reference sequence). The V and J ends lost 4 bases and 9 bases, in that order; junction bases with no gene match: 14. The length of the CDR3 is 15 residues. CDR3 protein: CAWTPGIGGALEQFF. Here the CDR3 DNA reads TGTGCCTGGACTCCAGGTATCGGGGGGGCCCTTGAGCAGTTCTTC.

The chain recombines TRBV27 with TRBJ1-2, with unresolved D. The germline CDR1 and CDR2 sequences are MNHEY and SMNVEV (reference sequence). The ends were cut back, 5 bases at V and 4 bases at J, with 14 bases in the middle. The CDR3 extends over 14 amino acids. DNA of the CDR3: TGTGCCAGCAGTCTAACCGCCACTCCCTATGGCTACACCTTC. Protein product: CASSLTATPYGYTF.

This clone appeared a single time. The chain uses TRBV7-2 and TRBJ2-7; 9 positions agree with TRBD2. V lost 7 bases, J lost 2 bases, and 9 bases stayed unmatched. The CDR3 length is 15 residues. The germline CDR1 and CDR2 sequences are SGHTA and FQGNSA. CDR3 bases: TGTGCCAGCAACCAAGATGGCGGGGGGGCCTACGAGCAGTACTTC. Translating it yields CASNQDGGGAYEQYF.

The V and J genes are TRBV7-2 and TRBJ2-2, with D possibly TRBD2 on 5 matching bases. Trimming stripped 2 bases from V and 8 bases from J, with 6 bases between. The CDR3 extends over 12 amino acids. The germline V gene encodes CDR1 SGHTA and CDR2 FQGNSA. The CDR3 loop is CASSLRGGELFF. The CDR3 region has the DNA TGTGCCAGCAGCTTAAGAGGGGGGGAGCTGTTTTTT. Drawing the rest from reference TRBV7-2 and TRBJ2-2, the complete variable domain is GAGVSQSPSNKVTEKGKDVELRCDPISGHTALYWYRQSLGQGLEFLIYFQGNSAPDKSGLPSDRFSAERTGGSVSTLTIQRTQQEDSAVYLCASSLRGGELFFGEGSRLTVL.

V is TRBV18 and J is TRBJ1-4, with 7 nucleotides matching TRBD1. The CDR3 spans 15 residues. The germline V gene encodes CDR1 KGHSH and CDR2 LQKENI. J was trimmed by 5 bases and V by 6 bases; bases with no gene match: 9. CDR3 loop: CASSRSGTENEKLFF. The CDR3 nucleotides read TGTGCCAGCTCCCGATCCGGGACAGAAAATGAAAAACTGTTTTTT.

The rearrangement links TRBV6-5 to TRBJ2-7; 14 bases map to TRBD2. Germline V gene data show CDR1 as MNHEY and CDR2 as SVGAGI. This CDR3 region has 16 residues. Trimming took 4 bases from V and 4 from J; bases not matched to a gene: 6. CDR3 region: CASSWTSGRSGYEQYV. DNA for the CDR3: TGTGCCAGCAGTTGGACTAGCGGGAGGTCGGGATACGAGCAGTACGTC.

The gene calls are TRBV6-5 and TRBJ2-3, with D perhaps TRBD1 (5 bases). This CDR3 contains 14 residues. The germline V and J ends were trimmed by 3 bases and 2 bases, with 9 bases remaining between them. CDR1 and CDR2 (germline): MNHEY, SVGAGI. CDR3 sequence (DNA): TGTGCCAGCAGTTATTCGACAGCCACAGATACGCAGTATTTT. Translating it yields CASSYSTATDTQYF.

This chain joins TRBV9 and TRBJ1-6; tentative D call: TRBD1 (6 bases). This CDR3 spans 15 amino acids. Trimming shortened V by 0 bases and J by 7 bases, and 11 bases separated the two germline ends. Germline loops: CDR1 SGDLS, CDR2 YYNGEE. The CDR3 loop reads CASSVEGEFNSPLHF. The CDR3 coding sequence is TGTGCCAGCAGCGTAGAGGGGGAATTCAATTCACCCCTCCACTTT. The full variable domain, with the rest looked up from reference TRBV9 and TRBJ1-6, is DSGVTQTPKHLITATGQRVTLRCSPRSGDLSVYWYQQSLDQGLQFLIQYYNGEERAKGNILERFSAQQFPDLHSELNLSSLELGDSALYFCASSVEGEFNSPLHFGNGTRLTVT.

The chain carries TRBV6-4 and TRBJ1-6, with D perhaps TRBD1 (6 bases). Germline assignment: CDR1 MRHNA and CDR2 SNTAGT. There are 14 residues in the CDR3. The V and J ends lost 5 bases and 4 bases respectively, with 9 bases between them. DNA of the CDR3: TGTGCCAGCAGTACAGGGCCTTATAATTCACCCCTCCACTTT. The encoded protein is CASSTGPYNSPLHF.

CDR3 sequence (DNA): TGTGCCAGCTCACCACAGGGGCAAGAGACCCAGTACTTC. Translating gives CASSPQGQETQYF. This sequence joins TRBV18 and TRBJ2-5; weak D call: TRBD1 (5 bases). CDR1 and CDR2 from the germline V gene are KGHSH and LQKENI. The CDR3 loop spans 13 amino acids. Trimming removed 1 base from V and 2 bases from J, with 5 bases in between.

CDR3 DNA sequence: TGTGCCAGCAGTGAAGCACTAGCGGGGGGGCCGCAGGAGCAGTACTTC. Its protein is CASSEALAGGPQEQYF. V gene TRBV2 combines with J gene TRBJ2-7; 13 bases are shared with TRBD2. V was pared by 0 bases and J by 7 bases, with 6 bases of the junction left unmatched. Germline V gives CDR1 SNHLY, CDR2 FYNNEI. The CDR3 totals 16 residues.

In the case of this clone: The junction departs from germline at one end; a sequencing error may be responsible. This rearrangement joins TRBV15 to TRBJ1-1; D gene uncertain. This CDR3 is built from 16 residues. CDR1 is LNHNV and CDR2 is YYDKDF in the germline V gene (reference sequence). CDR3 region: CATSRSAGYANSEAFF. The DNA for the CDR3 is TGTGCCACCAGCAGATCGGCGGGGTATGCGAACTCTGAAGCTTTCTTT.